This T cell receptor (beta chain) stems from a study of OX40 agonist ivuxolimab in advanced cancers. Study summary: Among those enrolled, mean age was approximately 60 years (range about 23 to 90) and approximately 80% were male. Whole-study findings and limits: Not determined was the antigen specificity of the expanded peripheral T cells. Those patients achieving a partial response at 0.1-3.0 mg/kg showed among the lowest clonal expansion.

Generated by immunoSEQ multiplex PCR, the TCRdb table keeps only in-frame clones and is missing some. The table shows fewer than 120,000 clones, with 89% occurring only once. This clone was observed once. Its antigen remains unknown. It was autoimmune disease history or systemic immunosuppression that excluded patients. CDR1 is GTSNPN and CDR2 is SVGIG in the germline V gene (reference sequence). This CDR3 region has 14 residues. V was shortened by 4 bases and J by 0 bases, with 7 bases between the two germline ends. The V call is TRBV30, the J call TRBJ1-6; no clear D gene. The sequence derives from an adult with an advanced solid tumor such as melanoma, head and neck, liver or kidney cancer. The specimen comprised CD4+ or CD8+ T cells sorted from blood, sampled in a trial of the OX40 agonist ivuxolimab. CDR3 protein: CAWTLTSYNSPLHF. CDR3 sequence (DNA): TGTGCCTGGACACTAACCTCCTATAATTCACCCCTCCACTTT.